These 23 T cell receptor beta chains share one sample of origin, sequenced in a study of cytomegalovirus exposure and HLA in healthy donors. Vbeta (60) and Jbeta (13) primers were used in the PCR. Some clones are missing from TCRdb's copy, which holds only in-frame ones; the method was immunoSEQ multiplex PCR. The data show some 190,000 clones, roughly 75% seen once. Sequencing used PBMCs. The receptors come from a woman aged 25 to 39 in good health and CMV-seronegative.

This clone was observed a few times. The V gene is TRBV6-1, the J gene TRBJ2-3, with TRBD2 as a possible D gene (6 bases). Germline V gene data show CDR1 as MNHNS and CDR2 as SASEGT. This CDR3 comprises 14 residues. Trimming stripped 5 bases from V and 0 bases from J, with 9 bases between. The CDR3 region is CASSSGASTDTQYF. The CDR3 DNA is TGTGCCAGCAGTTCGGGAGCCAGCACAGATACGCAGTATTTT.

This clone has a handful of counts. V is TRBV2 and J is TRBJ1-5; a possible D gene is TRBD1 (6 bases). The V end was cut by 2 bases, the J end by 2 bases, with 10 bases between. CDR3 length: 15 amino acids. Germline V gene data show CDR1 as SNHLY and CDR2 as FYNNEI. The CDR3 region has the DNA TGTGCCAGCAGTGAAACAGGGCTGGGCAATCAGCCCCAGCATTTT. Translation: CASSETGLGNQPQHF.

The chain combines TRBV5-4 with TRBJ2-6; the match to TRBD2 covers 8 bases. The CDR3 is made up of 16 amino acids. The ends lost 9 bases at V and 0 bases at J; junction bases unmatched: 8. Germline CDR1 reads SGHNT; CDR2 reads YYREEE (reference sequence). The CDR3 DNA sequence: TGTGCCATACGGGGGCGGGGGGTCTCTGGGGCCAACGTCCTGACTTTC. This sequence encodes CAIRGRGVSGANVLTF.

The chain joins TRBV7-2 to TRBJ2-3, with TRBD1 identical over 8 bases. This CDR3 spans 16 amino acids. Looked up from germline, CDR1 is SGHTA and CDR2 is FQGNSA. After removal of 5 bases from V and 6 bases from J, the junction contained 13 bases not matched to a gene. CDR3 in amino acids: CASSPWARQGRDTQYF. The DNA for the CDR3 is TGTGCCAGCAGCCCCTGGGCCCGACAGGGGAGGGATACGCAGTATTTT.

The chain links TRBV7-3 to TRBJ1-5; TRBD1 matches at 9 bases. Trimming removed 4 bases from V and 11 bases from J; junction bases left unmatched: 6. This CDR3 has 13 residues. Germline V lookup: CDR1 SGHTA, CDR2 FQGTGA. The CDR3 DNA reads as TGTGCCAGCAGCTCTACAGGGGGCGCGTCCCAGCATTTT. Its protein product is CASSSTGGASQHF.

This clone was found a few times. V is TRBV18 and J is TRBJ1-1; D is possibly TRBD1 (5 bases). Deletions cut 2 bases from V and 2 bases from J, with 9 bases between. Looked up from germline, CDR1 is KGHSH and CDR2 is LQKENI. There are 14 residues in the CDR3. CDR3 in amino acids: CASSPFQGNTEAFF. The CDR3 region has the DNA TGTGCCAGCTCACCATTCCAGGGAAACACTGAAGCTTTCTTT.

The chain has TRBV18 and TRBJ1-1; D unresolved. The CDR3 is 15 amino acids. Trimming removed 3 bases from V and 0 bases from J, with 11 bases in between. Per the germline V gene, CDR1 is KGHSH and CDR2 is LQKENI. CDR3 coding DNA: TGTGCCAGCTCACCCGCTGACACGATGAACACTGAAGCTTTCTTT. It encodes CASSPADTMNTEAFF.

The chain has TRBV2 and TRBJ1-5; possible D gene TRBD1, 5 bases. The CDR3 is 14 residues long. The V end was cut by 6 bases, the J end by 5 bases, with 14 bases between. Germline CDR1 SNHLY, CDR2 FYNNEI. The CDR3 DNA is TGTGCCAGCAGGGGCAGGGCCGGGCATCAGCCCCAGCATTTT. Translated, it gives CASRGRAGHQPQHF.

This clone was seen only once. The chain is built from TRBV5-8 and TRBJ1-4, with D perhaps TRBD1 (5 bases). The CDR3 totals 13 residues. Trimming took off 4 bases at V and 8 bases at J, with 12 bases between the two ends. CDR1 is SGHTS, CDR2 YDEGEE, per germline. The CDR3 DNA follows: TGTGCCAGCAGCCCGCGGGGGTTGGAAAAACTGTTTTTT. Its protein is CASSPRGLEKLFF.

The genes are TRBV5-4 and TRBJ1-1; tentatively, D is TRBD1 (5 bases). CDR1 SGHNT and CDR2 YYREEE come from the germline V gene (reference sequence). CDR3 length: 16 residues. The germline V and J ends were trimmed by 9 bases and 0 bases, with 21 bases remaining between them. The CDR3 region has the DNA TGTGCCACCCCTACGGGGGAAGGAACCATGAACACTGAAGCTTTCTTT. Amino acid sequence: CATPTGEGTMNTEAFF.

Remarks on this clone: At one of its ends the junction is not consistent with the germline gene, which may arise from a read error. This sequence joins TRBV5-1 and TRBJ2-1, with D unclear. CDR1 and CDR2 from the germline V gene are SGHRS and YFSETQ. The CDR3 is 15 amino acids. For the CDR3, the DNA is TGCGCCATCAGCTTGGTCCCGGGTACCTACAATGAGCAGTTCTTC. This encodes CAISLVPGTYNEQFF. Using reference TRBV5-1 and TRBJ2-1 for the parts outside the CDR3, the full variable domain is KAGVTQTPRYLIKTRGQQVTLSCSPISGHRSVSWYQQTPGQGLQFLFEYFSETQRNKGNFPGRFSGRQFSNSRSEMNVSTLELGDSALYLCAISLVPGTYNEQFFGPGTRLTVL.

This chain uses TRBV19 with TRBJ2-1; TRBD1 matches at 8 bases. The CDR3 sequence is 14 residues long. CDR1 and CDR2 from the germline V gene are LNHDA and SQIVND (reference sequence). J lost 7 bases, V lost 2 bases, and 4 bases had no gene match. The DNA for the CDR3 is TGTGCCAGTAGTATATACAGGGGGGTAAATGAGCAGTTCTTC. As protein: CASSIYRGVNEQFF.

The chain links TRBV6-6 to TRBJ2-3; maybe TRBD2 (7 bases). The germline V and J ends were trimmed by 0 bases and 6 bases, with 13 bases remaining between them. There are 15 residues in the CDR3. Germline V gene data show CDR1 as MNHNY and CDR2 as SVGAGI (reference sequence). CDR3 bases: TGTGCCAGCAGTTACTCAGGGGGGGAGGGGGATACGCAGTATTTT. Its protein product is CASSYSGGEGDTQYF.

J is TRBJ1-5 and V is TRBV11-2; maybe TRBD1 (6 bases). Germline V gives CDR1 SGHAT, CDR2 FQNNGV. The CDR3 contains 14 residues. The V end lost 6 bases, the J end lost 3 bases, and 12 bases lay between the germline ends. CDR3 nucleotide sequence: TGTGCCAGCAGTCCCGGACAGTTCAATCAGCCCCAGCATTTT. Translated: CASSPGQFNQPQHF.

This chain joins TRBV18 and TRBJ2-5, with a tentative D call TRBD1 (6 bases). The V end lost 6 bases, the J end lost 3 bases, and 11 bases lay between the germline ends. This CDR3 comprises 13 residues. CDR1 and CDR2 from the germline V gene are KGHSH and LQKENI. The CDR3, as DNA: TGTGCCAGCTCCGGATACAGGGAAGAGACCCAGTACTTC. Translated, it gives CASSGYREETQYF.

The chain recombines TRBV19 with TRBJ1-1, with D tentatively TRBD1 (5 bases). The ends were cut back, 5 bases at V and 5 bases at J, with 21 bases in the middle. This CDR3 spans 16 amino acids. Per the germline V gene, CDR1 is LNHDA and CDR2 is SQIVND (reference sequence). The CDR3 is CASSLYSAGQHTEAFF. The DNA for the CDR3 is TGTGCCAGTAGTTTGTATTCAGCGGGGCAGCATACTGAAGCTTTCTTT. Together with reference TRBV19 and TRBJ1-1, the CDR3 gives the full variable domain: DGGITQSPKYLFRKEGQNVTLSCEQNLNHDAMYWYRQDPGQGLRLIYYSQIVNDFQKGDIAEGYSVSREKKESFPLTVTSAQKNPTAFYLCASSLYSAGQHTEAFFGQGTRLTVV.

V is TRBV5-6 and J is TRBJ2-3, with 8 bases aligning to TRBD2. The V gene's germline CDR1 is SGHDT and CDR2 YYEEEE. The CDR3 covers 17 residues. J lost 0 bases, V lost 5 bases, and 11 bases had no gene match. CDR3 coding DNA: TGTGCCAGCAGTCTCACTAAGCGGGGGCCTAGCACAGATACGCAGTATTTT. Translation gives CASSLTKRGPSTDTQYF.

The chain carries TRBV2 and TRBJ1-5, with 12 bases aligning to TRBD1. The junction had 7 bases not matched to a gene; V was cut back by 3 bases and J by 10 bases. CDR1 SNHLY and CDR2 FYNNEI come from the germline V gene. The CDR3 sequence is 15 residues long. CDR3 in amino acids: CASSEGQGALAPQHF. The DNA for the CDR3 is TGTGCCAGCAGTGAGGGACAGGGGGCCCTTGCACCCCAGCATTTT.

The rearrangement links TRBV27 to TRBJ1-2; 11 bases are shared with TRBD1. Germline V gives CDR1 MNHEY, CDR2 SMNVEV (reference sequence). The CDR3 loop spans 18 amino acids. V trimming: 2 bases; J trimming: 1 base; junction bases outside the gene matches: 9. CDR3 coding DNA: TGTGCCAGCAGTTTACTCCATGGACAGGGGGCCCTTAACTATGGCTACACCTTC. This codes for CASSLLHGQGALNYGYTF.

The rearrangement links TRBV12-2 to TRBJ1-1. TRBV12-2 is a recognized pseudogene. The CDR3 is 14 residues long. The CDR3 spells CASLLQGGNTEAFF. The CDR3 coding sequence is TGTGCAAGTCTCTTACAGGGAGGGAACACTGAAGCTTTCTTT.

This chain connects TRBV5-4 to TRBJ2-3; 8 nucleotides agree with TRBD2. The junction had 13 bases not matched to a gene; V was cut back by 1 base and J by 3 bases. This CDR3 is 18 amino acids long. CDR1 SGHNT and CDR2 YYREEE come from the germline V gene (reference sequence). The CDR3 nucleotides read TGTGCCAGCAGCTTGCCAATTAGCGGGGTCGGTGGGACAGATACGCAGTATTTT. Its protein product is CASSLPISGVGGTDTQYF.

Remarks on this clone: The same CDR3 also results from other DNA sequences found in this sample. The chain couples TRBV5-1 to TRBJ1-2; D might be TRBD1 (6 bases). The CDR3 contains 13 residues. Trimming stripped 0 bases from V and 8 bases from J, with 11 bases between. CDR1 is SGHRS, CDR2 YFSETQ, per germline. The CDR3: CASSLGGLGGYTF. Here the CDR3 DNA reads TGCGCCAGCAGCTTGGGGGGGCTTGGAGGCTACACCTTC.

The chain employs TRBV15 and TRBJ2-7; D remains ambiguous. V was trimmed by 0 bases and J by 0 bases, leaving 9 bases between them. The CDR3 sequence is 15 residues long. The germline V gene has CDR1 LNHNV and CDR2 YYDKDF (reference sequence). The CDR3 DNA is TGTGCCACCAGCAGAGATGGGTGGAGCTCCTACGAGCAGTACTTC. It yields the protein CATSRDGWSSYEQYF.